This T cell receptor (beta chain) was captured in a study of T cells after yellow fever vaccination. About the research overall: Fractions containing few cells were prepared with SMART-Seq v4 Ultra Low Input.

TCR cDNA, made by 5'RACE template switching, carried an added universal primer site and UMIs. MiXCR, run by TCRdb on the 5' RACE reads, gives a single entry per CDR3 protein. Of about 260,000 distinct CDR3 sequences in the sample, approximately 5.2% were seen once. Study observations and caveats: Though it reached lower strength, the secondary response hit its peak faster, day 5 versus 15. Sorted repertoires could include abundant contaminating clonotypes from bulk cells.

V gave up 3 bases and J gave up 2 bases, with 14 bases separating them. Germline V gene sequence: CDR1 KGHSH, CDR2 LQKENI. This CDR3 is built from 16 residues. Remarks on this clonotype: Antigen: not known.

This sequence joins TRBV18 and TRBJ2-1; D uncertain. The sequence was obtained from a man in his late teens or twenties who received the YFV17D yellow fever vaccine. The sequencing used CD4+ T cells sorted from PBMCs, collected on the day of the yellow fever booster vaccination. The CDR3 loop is CASSPLRAGAYNEQFF. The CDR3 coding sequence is TGTGCCAGCTCACCCCTAAGGGCCGGCGCCTACAATGAGCAGTTCTTC. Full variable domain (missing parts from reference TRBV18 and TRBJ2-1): NAGVMQNPRHLVRRRGQEARLRCSPMKGHSHVYWYRQLPEEGLKFMVYLQKENIIDESGMPKERFSAEFPKEGPSILRIQQVVRGDSAAYFCASSPLRAGAYNEQFFGPGTRLTVL.